This TCR beta chain was recorded in a study of cytomegalovirus exposure and HLA in healthy donors. CDR3 length: 16 residues. The junction had 13 bases not matched to a gene; V was cut back by 7 bases and J by 2 bases. The germline V gene encodes CDR1 MDHEN and CDR2 SYDVKM. This clone was found once. Its antigen is not known. The PCR used 60 Vbeta and 13 Jbeta primers. Sequencing used immunoSEQ multiplex PCR; TCRdb keeps in-frame clones, though not all of them. The table includes approximately 130,000 clones, around three quarters detected once. Sampled while nominally healthy, donors likely had unrecorded immune exposures. Study-wide points: The study labeled about 160 TCR beta chains cytomegalovirus-associated. The sole available immune exposure information was CMV serostatus.

Sequenced sample: PBMCs. The receptor comes from a woman aged 50 to 60 in good health and CMV-seronegative. The chain is built from TRBV28 and TRBJ1-2; 7 positions agree with TRBD1. CDR3 residues: CASKNVGGAINYGYTF. The CDR3 DNA sequence: TGTGCCAGCAAGAACGTAGGGGGCGCGATCAACTATGGCTACACCTTC.